The sequence of this T cell receptor (beta chain) was determined in a study of T cells in Graves' hyperthyroidism and ophthalmopathy. This clonotype has ten or more counts. TCR beta CDR3 regions were amplified from RNA transcripts. HTBI primers were the set used in a first-round RT-PCR of the TCR CDR3. A single record per CDR3 protein comes from TCRdb applying MiXCR to the multiplex PCR reads. The data hold 360,000 or so distinct CDR3 sequences, with approximately 20% observed a single time. V was clipped by 7 bases and J by 1 base; unmatched bases: 4. This CDR3 is built from 14 residues. Germline V gene lookup returns CDR1 SGHTA and CDR2 FQGNSA.

The J gene is TRBJ2-3, the V gene TRBV7-2, with 8 positions matching TRBD1. The sequencing input was blood. This receptor was obtained from a woman aged 18-29 years with Graves' hyperthyroidism. The CDR3 region is CASTMGQGTDTQYF. CDR3 nucleotide sequence: TGTGCCAGCACCATGGGACAGGGCACAGATACGCAGTATTTT.